This TCR beta chain was recorded in a study of metastatic and nonmetastatic thyroid tumors. The wider study: Malignant and benign thyroid patients had repertoires compared in peripheral blood and tumor or nodule tissue.

The table lists this clone with many counts. Thyroid surgery took place with no prior treatment in any patient. TCRdb reprocessed the PCR reads via MiXCR. This repertoire shows some 55,000 clones, 20% to 25% found once; its top ten account for 4%. Sequencing was done on a sample of blood. The clonotype originates from a female donor with papillary thyroid cancer or a benign thyroid nodule (not recorded which). Some clones in this sample may be carry-over from other donors' samples.

The CDR3 DNA reads as TGTGCCACCAGAAGGGGGGGCAAAAACATTCAGTACTTC. Protein: CATRRGGKNIQYF. The chain uses TRBV10-3 and TRBJ2-4; a weak D match, TRBD2 (7 bases). The V and J ends lost 10 bases and 3 bases respectively, with 13 bases between them. There are 13 residues in the CDR3. Germline assignment: CDR1 ENHRY and CDR2 SYGVKD.